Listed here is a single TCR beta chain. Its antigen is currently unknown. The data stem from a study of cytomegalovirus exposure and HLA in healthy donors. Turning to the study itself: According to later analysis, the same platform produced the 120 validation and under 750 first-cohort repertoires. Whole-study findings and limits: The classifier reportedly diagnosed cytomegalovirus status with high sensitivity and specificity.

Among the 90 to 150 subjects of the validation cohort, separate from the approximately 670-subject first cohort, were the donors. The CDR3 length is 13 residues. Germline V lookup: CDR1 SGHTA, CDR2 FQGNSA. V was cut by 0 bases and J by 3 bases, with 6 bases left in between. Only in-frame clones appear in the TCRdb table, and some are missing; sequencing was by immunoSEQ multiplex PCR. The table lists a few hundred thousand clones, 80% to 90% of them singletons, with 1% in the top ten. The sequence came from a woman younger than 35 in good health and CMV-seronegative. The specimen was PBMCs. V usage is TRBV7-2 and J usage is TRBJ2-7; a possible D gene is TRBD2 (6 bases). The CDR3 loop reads CASSLAGGYEQYF. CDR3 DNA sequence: TGTGCCAGCAGCTTAGCGGGGGGCTACGAGCAGTACTTC.